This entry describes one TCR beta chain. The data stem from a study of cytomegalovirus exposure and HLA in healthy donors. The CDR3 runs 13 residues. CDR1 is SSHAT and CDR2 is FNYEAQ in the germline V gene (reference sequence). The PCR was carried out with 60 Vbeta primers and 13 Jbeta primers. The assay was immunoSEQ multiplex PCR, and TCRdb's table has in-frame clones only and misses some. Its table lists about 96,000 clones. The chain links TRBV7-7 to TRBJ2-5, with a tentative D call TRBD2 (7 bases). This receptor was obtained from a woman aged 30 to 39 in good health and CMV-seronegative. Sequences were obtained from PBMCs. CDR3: CALGGGQQETQYF. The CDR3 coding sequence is TGTGCTTTGGGGGGGGGACAACAAGAGACCCAGTACTTC. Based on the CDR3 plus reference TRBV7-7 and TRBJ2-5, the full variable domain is GAGVSQSPRYKVTKRGQDVTLRCDPISSHATLYWYQQALGQGPEFLTYFNYEAQPDKSGLPSDRFSAERPEGSISTLTIQRTEQRDSAMYRCALGGGQQETQYFGPGTRLLVL.